This T cell receptor beta chain was observed in a study of OX40 agonist ivuxolimab in advanced cancers. Method: immunoSEQ multiplex PCR; TCRdb's copy keeps in-frame clones and lacks some. Of around 80,000 clones in the sample, 85% to 90% were seen once. CDR1 and CDR2 from the germline V gene are SQVTM and ANQGSEA. Trimming removed 1 base at V and 0 bases at J, with 16 bases between. This CDR3 contains 16 residues. The genes are TRBV29-1 and TRBJ2-7, with unresolved D. The receptor's source is an adult with an advanced solid tumor such as melanoma, head and neck, liver or kidney cancer. The sample consisted of CD4+ or CD8+ T cells sorted from blood, taken in a trial of the OX40 agonist ivuxolimab. CDR3 sequence: CSVEAYAQPDSYEQYF. CDR3 in DNA: TGCAGCGTTGAAGCTTATGCCCAACCCGACTCCTACGAGCAGTACTTC.